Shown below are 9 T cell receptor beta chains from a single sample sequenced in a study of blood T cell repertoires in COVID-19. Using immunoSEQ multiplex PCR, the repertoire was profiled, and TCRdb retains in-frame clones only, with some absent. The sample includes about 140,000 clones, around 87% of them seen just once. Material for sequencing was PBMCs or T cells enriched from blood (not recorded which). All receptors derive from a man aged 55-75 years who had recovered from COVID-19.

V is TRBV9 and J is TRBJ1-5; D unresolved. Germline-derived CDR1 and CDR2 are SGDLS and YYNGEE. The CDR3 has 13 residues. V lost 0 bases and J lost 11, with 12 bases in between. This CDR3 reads CASSVAGARAQHF. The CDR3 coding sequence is TGTGCCAGCAGCGTAGCGGGAGCCAGAGCCCAGCATTTT.

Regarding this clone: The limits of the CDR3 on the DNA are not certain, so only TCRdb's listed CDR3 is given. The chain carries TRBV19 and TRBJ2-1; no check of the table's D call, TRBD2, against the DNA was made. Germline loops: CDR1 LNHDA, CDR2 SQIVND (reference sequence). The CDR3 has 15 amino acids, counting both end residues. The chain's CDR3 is CASTSGTSFYNEQFF.

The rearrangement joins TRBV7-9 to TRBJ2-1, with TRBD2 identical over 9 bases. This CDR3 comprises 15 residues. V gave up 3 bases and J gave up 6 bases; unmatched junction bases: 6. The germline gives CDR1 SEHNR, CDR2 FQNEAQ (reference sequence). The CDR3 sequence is CASSFRGLATNEQFF. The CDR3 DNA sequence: TGTGCCAGCAGCTTCCGGGGACTAGCTACCAATGAGCAGTTCTTC.

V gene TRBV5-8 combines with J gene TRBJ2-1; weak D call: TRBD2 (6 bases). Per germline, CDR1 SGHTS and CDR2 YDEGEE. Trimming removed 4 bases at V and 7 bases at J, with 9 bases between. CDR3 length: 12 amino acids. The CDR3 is CASSLGGNEQFF. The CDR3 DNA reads TGTGCCAGCAGCCTCGGAGGGAATGAGCAGTTCTTC.

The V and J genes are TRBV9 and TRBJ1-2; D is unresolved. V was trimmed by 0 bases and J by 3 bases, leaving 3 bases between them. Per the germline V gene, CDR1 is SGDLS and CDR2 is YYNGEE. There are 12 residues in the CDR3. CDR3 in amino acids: CASSVGDYGYTF. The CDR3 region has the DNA TGTGCCAGCAGCGTAGGAGACTATGGCTACACCTTC. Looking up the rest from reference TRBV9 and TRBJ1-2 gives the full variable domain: DSGVTQTPKHLITATGQRVTLRCSPRSGDLSVYWYQQSLDQGLQFLIQYYNGEERAKGNILERFSAQQFPDLHSELNLSSLELGDSALYFCASSVGDYGYTFGSGTRLTVV.

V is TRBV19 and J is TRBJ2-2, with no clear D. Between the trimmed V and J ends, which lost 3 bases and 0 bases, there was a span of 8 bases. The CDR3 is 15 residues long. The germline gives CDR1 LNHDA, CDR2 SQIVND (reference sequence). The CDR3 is CASSISNTNTGELFF. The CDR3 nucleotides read TGTGCCAGTAGTATTAGTAATACGAACACCGGGGAGCTGTTTTTT.

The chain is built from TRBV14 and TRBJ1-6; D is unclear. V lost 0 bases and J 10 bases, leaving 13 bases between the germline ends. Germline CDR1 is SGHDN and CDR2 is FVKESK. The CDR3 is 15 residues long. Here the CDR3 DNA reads TGTGCCAGCAGCCAAGATCCCGCAGGTCGGTCACCCCTCCACTTT. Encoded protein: CASSQDPAGRSPLHF.

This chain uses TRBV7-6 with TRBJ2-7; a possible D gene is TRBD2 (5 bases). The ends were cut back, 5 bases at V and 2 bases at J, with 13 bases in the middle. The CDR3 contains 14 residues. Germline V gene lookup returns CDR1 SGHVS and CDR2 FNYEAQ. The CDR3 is CASSIQAEAYEQYF. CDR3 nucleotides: TGTGCCAGCAGCATACAAGCGGAAGCCTACGAGCAGTACTTC.

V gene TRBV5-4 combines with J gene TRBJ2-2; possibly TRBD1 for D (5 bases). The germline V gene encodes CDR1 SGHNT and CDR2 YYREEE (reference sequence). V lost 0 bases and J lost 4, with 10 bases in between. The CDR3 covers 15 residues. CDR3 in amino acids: CASSLVGRGTGELFF. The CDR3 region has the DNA TGTGCCAGCAGCTTGGTCGGAAGGGGCACCGGGGAGCTGTTTTTT.